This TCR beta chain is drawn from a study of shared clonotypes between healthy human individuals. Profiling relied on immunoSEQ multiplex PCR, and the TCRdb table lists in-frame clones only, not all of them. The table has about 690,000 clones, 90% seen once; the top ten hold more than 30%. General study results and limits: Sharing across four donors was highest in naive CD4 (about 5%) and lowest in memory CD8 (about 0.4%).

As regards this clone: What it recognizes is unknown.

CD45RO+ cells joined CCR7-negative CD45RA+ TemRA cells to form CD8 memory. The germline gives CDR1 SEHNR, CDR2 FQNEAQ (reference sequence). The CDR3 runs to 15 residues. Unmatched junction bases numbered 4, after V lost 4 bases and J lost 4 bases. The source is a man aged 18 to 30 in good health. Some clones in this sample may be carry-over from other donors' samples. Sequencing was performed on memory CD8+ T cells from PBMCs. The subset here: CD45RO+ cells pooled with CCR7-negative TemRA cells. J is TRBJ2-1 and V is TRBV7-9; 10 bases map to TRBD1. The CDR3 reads CASSSRDRGYNEQFF. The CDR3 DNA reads TGTGCCAGCAGCTCCCGGGACAGGGGTTACAATGAGCAGTTCTTC.